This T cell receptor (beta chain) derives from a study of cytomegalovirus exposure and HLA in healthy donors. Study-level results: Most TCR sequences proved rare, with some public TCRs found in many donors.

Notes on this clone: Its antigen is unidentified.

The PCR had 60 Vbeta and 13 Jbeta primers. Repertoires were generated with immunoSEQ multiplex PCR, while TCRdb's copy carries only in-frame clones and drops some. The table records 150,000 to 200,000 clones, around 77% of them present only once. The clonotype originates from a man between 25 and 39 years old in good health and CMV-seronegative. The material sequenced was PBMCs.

The CDR3, as DNA: TGTGCCAGCAGGGCACTGACTCGCTCTGGAAACACCATATATTTT. Amino acids: CASRALTRSGNTIYF. V and J are TRBV2 and TRBJ1-3; D gene uncertain. This CDR3 contains 15 residues. CDR1 SNHLY and CDR2 FYNNEI come from the germline V gene. Trimming cost V 6 bases and J 0 bases, with 12 bases left between them.